The present TCR beta chain was sequenced within a study of blood T cell repertoires in COVID-19. This clone has a handful of counts. Cohort 3 recovered donors had two negative PCRs, clearance, or symptom resolution. Trimming cost V 7 bases and J 5 bases; bases outside gene matches: 10. Germline-derived CDR1 and CDR2 are LNHDA and SQIVND (reference sequence). The CDR3 runs 15 residues. TCRdb keeps only in-frame clones here, not all; method: immunoSEQ multiplex PCR. Seen here are approximately 200,000 clones, around 90% observed once, and the top ten hold around 2.3%. This TCR came from a woman under 40 who had recovered from COVID-19. The chain combines TRBV19 with TRBJ2-7; TRBD2 agrees at 11 bases. Sequenced: PBMCs or T cells enriched from blood (not recorded which). In DNA form, the CDR3 reads TGTGCCAGTACCCCTACCGGGACTAGCGGTAACGAGCAGTACTTC. It translates to CASTPTGTSGNEQYF.